Each of the 22 T cell receptor beta chains below was sequenced from the same sample in a study of OX40 agonist ivuxolimab in advanced cancers. Produced via immunoSEQ multiplex PCR; TCRdb's table is partial and in-frame only. Of about 52,000 clones listed, roughly 83% are singletons. This specimen consisted of CD4+ or CD8+ T cells sorted from blood, obtained in a trial of the OX40 agonist ivuxolimab. These receptor sequences come from an adult with an advanced solid tumor such as melanoma, head and neck, liver or kidney cancer.

The chain uses TRBV28 and TRBJ1-4, with 9 bases identical to TRBD1. CDR1 and CDR2 (germline): MDHEN, SYDVKM. There are 15 residues in the CDR3. The trim removed 4 bases at V and 10 bases at J, leaving 10 bases unmatched. The CDR3 here is CASSSSGTGRGKLFF. The CDR3 bases are TGTGCCAGCAGTTCCTCCGGGACAGGGAGGGGAAAACTGTTTTTT.

This chain uses TRBV6-1 with TRBJ1-2; 12 bases agree with TRBD1. This CDR3 is built from 17 residues. The germline V gene encodes CDR1 MNHNS and CDR2 SASEGT. V lost 4 bases to trimming and J lost 3 bases; unmatched junction nucleotides: 9. CDR3 in amino acids: CASSGRDRGQGDYGYTF. The CDR3 coding sequence is TGTGCCAGCAGTGGGAGGGACAGGGGGCAAGGGGACTATGGCTACACCTTC.

The chain couples TRBV11-3 to TRBJ2-3; no clear D gene. CDR1 and CDR2 (germline): SGHNT, YENEEA. The CDR3 length is 14 residues. Between the trimmed V and J ends, which lost 1 base and 10 bases, there was a span of 15 bases. CDR3 sequence: CASSLGWQSPAQYF. In DNA form, the CDR3 reads TGTGCCAGCAGCTTAGGTTGGCAGTCCCCAGCGCAGTATTTT. Together with reference TRBV11-3 and TRBJ2-3, the CDR3 gives the full variable domain: EAGVVQSPRYKIIEKKQPVAFWCNPISGHNTLYWYLQNLGQGPELLIRYENEEAVDDSQLPKDRFSAERLKGVDSTLKIQPAELGDSAVYLCASSLGWQSPAQYFGPGTRLTVL.

A single count supports this clone. Written as DNA, the CDR3 is TGTGCCAGCAGCCCAGGGGGACAGGGAGGCAATCAGCCCCAGCATTTT. Protein sequence: CASSPGGQGGNQPQHF. The rearrangement uses TRBV7-9 and TRBJ1-5; TRBD1 matches 9 bases. Germline lookup yields CDR1 SEHNR and CDR2 FQNEAQ (reference sequence). Germline trimming cut 5 bases from V and 2 bases from J; bases unmatched to any gene: 7. CDR3 length equals 16 residues.

This clone was recorded once. The chain is built from TRBV7-2 and TRBJ2-6; tentatively, D is TRBD1 or TRBD2 (6 bases each). V was clipped by 5 bases and J by 2 bases, with 16 bases between them. Germline assignment: CDR1 SGHTA and CDR2 FQGNSA. This CDR3 spans 17 amino acids. The CDR3 reads CASSGGQGRTGANVLTF. The CDR3 coding sequence is TGTGCCAGCAGCGGTGGGCAGGGGAGGACTGGGGCCAACGTCCTGACTTTC.

The chain couples TRBV19 to TRBJ1-1; no reliable D call. The length of the CDR3 is 9 residues. The V and J ends lost 10 bases and 8 bases respectively, with 8 bases between them. From germline, CDR1 is LNHDA and CDR2 SQIVND (reference sequence). CDR3 amino acids: CAILREAFF. The CDR3 coding sequence is TGTGCCATCCTCAGGGAAGCTTTCTTT.

This clone showed up just once. The chain has TRBV29-1 and TRBJ2-2; the D is unclear. The germline V gene encodes CDR1 SQVTM and CDR2 ANQGSEA. CDR3 size: 12 residues. CDR3 amino acids: CCLRENTGELFF. CDR3 sequence (DNA): TGCTGCCTTCGCGAGAACACCGGGGAGCTGTTTTTT.

V gene TRBV7-2 combines with J gene TRBJ2-7, with a weak D call TRBD2 (7 bases). Per germline, CDR1 SGHTA and CDR2 FQGNSA. The CDR3 totals 16 residues. Trimming stripped 1 base from V and 0 bases from J, with 13 bases between. The CDR3 nucleotides are TGTGCCAGCAGCTTAGAAGGGGGGGTAAGCTCCTACGAGCAGTACTTC. This gives the protein CASSLEGGVSSYEQYF.

This clone was picked up one time. This rearrangement joins TRBV14 to TRBJ2-7, with a weak D call TRBD1 (5 bases). The CDR3 loop spans 12 amino acids. The V gene's germline CDR1 is SGHDN and CDR2 FVKESK. V lost 1 base and J lost 4, with 5 bases in between. CDR3 amino acids: CASSQAGYEQYF. Written as DNA, the CDR3 is TGTGCCAGCAGCCAAGCAGGGTACGAGCAGTACTTC.

This clone has a single count. The chain uses TRBV5-5 and TRBJ1-1, with TRBD1 identical over 10 bases. CDR3 size: 13 residues. Germline CDR1 is SGHKS and CDR2 is YYEKEE (reference sequence). V gave up 3 bases and J gave up 4 bases; unmatched junction bases: 0. The DNA of the CDR3 is TGTGCCAGCAGCTGGACAGGGGGCACTGAAGCTTTCTTT. Translating gives CASSWTGGTEAFF.

Only one count was recorded for this clone. J is TRBJ2-3 and V is TRBV7-8, with D tentatively TRBD2 (6 bases). The V and J ends lost 5 bases and 5 bases respectively, with 11 bases between them. This CDR3 is built from 13 residues. Per the germline V gene, CDR1 is SGHVS and CDR2 is FQNEAQ. The CDR3 reads CASSGRAGDTQYF. CDR3 sequence (DNA): TGTGCCAGCAGCGGCCGAGCGGGAGATACGCAGTATTTT.

The chain has TRBV15 and TRBJ2-1, with D perhaps matching TRBD1 or TRBD2 (5 bases each). Germline loops: CDR1 LNHNV, CDR2 YYDKDF (reference sequence). V was cut by 3 bases and J by 0 bases, with 6 bases left in between. The CDR3 loop spans 14 amino acids. The DNA for the CDR3 is TGTGCCACCAGCAGGAGGGGCTCCTACAATGAGCAGTTCTTC. It encodes CATSRRGSYNEQFF.

This CDR3 reads CASTPTGGYGYTF. The DNA of the CDR3 is TGTGCCAGTACCCCGACAGGGGGCTATGGCTACACCTTC. The V call is TRBV19, the J call TRBJ1-2, with 9 bases aligning to TRBD1. The CDR3 sequence is 13 residues long. V was clipped by 7 bases and J by 4 bases; unmatched bases: 4. CDR1 and CDR2 from the germline V gene are LNHDA and SQIVND (reference sequence).

The J gene is TRBJ1-2, the V gene TRBV20-1; D uncertain. Germline CDR1 and CDR2: DFQATT and SNEGSKA (reference sequence). The length of the CDR3 is 11 residues. With 8 bases removed from V and 3 bases from J, the gap between germline ends came to 10 bases. The CDR3 bases are TGCAGTTTAGGCAGCGACTATGGCTACACCTTC. This encodes CSLGSDYGYTF.

This clone qualifies as medium-sized. The chain carries TRBV4-3 and TRBJ2-7; 10 nucleotides agree with TRBD1. The CDR3 covers 16 residues. The trim removed 3 bases at V and 1 base at J, leaving 6 bases unmatched. CDR1 is LGHNA and CDR2 is YSLEER in the germline V gene. The CDR3 nucleotides are TGCGCCAGCAGCCACTCTGGGACAGGGGAATCCTACGAGCAGTACTTC. It yields the protein CASSHSGTGESYEQYF.

The genes are TRBV6-1 and TRBJ1-2; D gene unclear. This CDR3 spans 12 amino acids. CDR1 and CDR2 (germline): MNHNS, SASEGT. V was clipped by 2 bases and J by 8 bases, with 9 bases between them. As DNA, the CDR3 is TGTGCCAGCAGTGAAAGCAGCGGGGGCTACACCTTC. It specifies CASSESSGGYTF.

The J gene is TRBJ1-5, the V gene TRBV7-9, with 7 positions matching TRBD1. CDR3 length equals 15 residues. The ends lost 1 base at V and 4 bases at J; junction bases unmatched: 4. The germline CDR1 and CDR2 sequences are SEHNR and FQNEAQ (reference sequence). The CDR3 protein is CASSLGGTVNQPQHF. In nucleotides, the CDR3 is TGTGCCAGCAGCTTAGGAGGGACAGTTAATCAGCCCCAGCATTTT.

The chain links TRBV2 to TRBJ2-7; TRBD2 agrees at 14 bases. Unmatched junction bases numbered 16, after V lost 6 bases and J lost 0 bases. The CDR3 extends over 20 amino acids. The germline CDR1 and CDR2 sequences are SNHLY and FYNNEI. This CDR3 reads CASRASLTSGRALSSYEQYF. As DNA, the CDR3 is TGTGCCAGCAGGGCAAGCTTGACTAGCGGGAGGGCCTTGAGCTCCTACGAGCAGTACTTC.

The chain employs TRBV9 and TRBJ2-5; the match to TRBD2 covers 8 bases. Trimming cost V 2 bases and J 0 bases; bases outside gene matches: 0. This CDR3 contains 14 residues. Germline CDR1 and CDR2: SGDLS and YYNGEE. The CDR3 reads CASSVRGDQETQYF. The CDR3, as DNA: TGTGCCAGCAGCGTGCGGGGGGACCAAGAGACCCAGTACTTC. Combining the CDR3 with reference TRBV9 and TRBJ2-5 gives the whole variable domain DSGVTQTPKHLITATGQRVTLRCSPRSGDLSVYWYQQSLDQGLQFLIQYYNGEERAKGNILERFSAQQFPDLHSELNLSSLELGDSALYFCASSVRGDQETQYFGPGTRLLVL.

The gene calls are TRBV6-5 and TRBJ1-2, with 7 positions matching TRBD1. Unmatched junction bases numbered 4, after V lost 7 bases and J lost 2 bases. This CDR3 is 13 amino acids long. Germline CDR1 MNHEY, CDR2 SVGAGI. As DNA, the CDR3 is TGTGCCAGCACAAAGACAGGGAACTATGGCTACACCTTC. Protein: CASTKTGNYGYTF.

V usage is TRBV21-1 and J usage is TRBJ2-4; TRBD2 is the table's D call, not checked against the DNA. TRBV21-1 corresponds to a pseudogene. This CDR3 comprises 16 residues. Here the CDR3 reads CASTSPGEFIGNIQYF. CDR3 in DNA: TGTGCCAGCACCTCCCCGGGGGAGTTCATTGGAAACATTCAGTACTTC.

This clone has more than one count but fewer than ten. CDR3 in amino acids: CASSLGPTDTQYF. In DNA, the CDR3 is TGCGCCAGCAGCTTGGGGCCTACAGATACGCAGTATTTT. V and J are TRBV5-1 and TRBJ2-3, with D uncertain. There are 13 residues in the CDR3. V shed 0 bases and J shed 3 bases, with 5 bases lying between them. Per germline, CDR1 SGHRS and CDR2 YFSETQ.